This entry lists 6 T cell receptor beta chains sequenced from one sample in a study of blood T cell repertoires in COVID-19. Clones were read by immunoSEQ multiplex PCR, and TCRdb kept only the in-frame ones, dropping some. The top ten hold around 2.2% of the sample, which has roughly 220,000 clones, 86% seen once. Material for sequencing was peripheral blood. All receptors come from a young man who had recovered from COVID-19.

The chain has TRBV10-1 and TRBJ2-3; tentatively, D is TRBD2 (6 bases). The CDR3 has 15 amino acids. Germline CDR1 WNHNN, CDR2 SYGVQD (reference sequence). Trimming removed 6 bases at V and 3 bases at J, with 16 bases between. CDR3 sequence: CASSPEASETDTQYF. CDR3 DNA: TGCGCCAGCAGCCCCGAGGCTAGCGAAACAGATACGCAGTATTTT.

J is TRBJ2-7 and V is TRBV7-2, with 11 bases aligning to TRBD2. The CDR3 is made up of 15 amino acids. The germline CDR1 and CDR2 sequences are SGHTA and FQGNSA. V shed 5 bases and J 7 bases; nucleotides not matched to a gene: 10. CDR3: CASSVTSGENREQYF. CDR3 coding DNA: TGTGCCAGCAGCGTGACTAGCGGGGAGAATAGGGAGCAGTACTTC.

V usage is TRBV5-1 and J usage is TRBJ2-2; TRBD1 might be the D (6 bases). The germline V gene has CDR1 SGHRS and CDR2 YFSETQ. The CDR3 has 16 residues. V was shortened by 0 bases and J by 5 bases, with 14 bases between the two germline ends. CDR3 amino acids: CASSLVARGITGELFF. The CDR3 DNA follows: TGCGCCAGCAGCTTGGTAGCCAGGGGTATAACCGGGGAGCTGTTTTTT.

This clone occurred a few times. The chain employs TRBV19 and TRBJ1-5, with D unclear. The CDR3 is 15 residues long. The germline gives CDR1 LNHDA, CDR2 SQIVND (reference sequence). Trimming left V 2 bases short and J 2 bases short, with 10 bases between. The CDR3 sequence is CASSIHSGGNQPQHF. The DNA of the CDR3 is TGTGCCAGTAGTATACACTCCGGAGGCAATCAGCCCCAGCATTTT.

V is TRBV1 and J is TRBJ1-5. TRBV1 has pseudogene status. The CDR3 has 12 residues. The CDR3 protein is CTSSEREQPQHF. The CDR3 DNA reads as TGCACCAGCAGCGAGCGAGAGCAGCCCCAGCATTTT.

This sequence joins TRBV10-3 and TRBJ2-1; a possible D gene is TRBD1 (6 bases). There are 16 residues in the CDR3. Trimming removed 0 bases at V and 4 bases at J, with 13 bases between. The germline V gene encodes CDR1 ENHRY and CDR2 SYGVKD. In DNA, the CDR3 is TGTGCCATCAGTGAGTCGCACAGGGCCATATACAATGAGCAGTTCTTC. Translating it yields CAISESHRAIYNEQFF.